Here is one TCR beta chain with its context. Generated by immunoSEQ multiplex PCR, the TCRdb table keeps only in-frame clones and is missing some. The table records 250,000 to 350,000 clones, roughly 89% of them present only once. This specimen belongs to a study of blood T cell repertoires in COVID-19. Per the germline V gene, CDR1 is SNHLY and CDR2 is FYNNEI. This CDR3 is built from 13 residues. V lost 7 bases to trimming and J lost 5 bases, with 12 bases between them. The genes are TRBV2 and TRBJ2-1, with D possibly matching TRBD2 (6 bases). This TCR was sampled from a man aged 25-45 years with acute or convalescent COVID-19. Sample: peripheral blood. This CDR3 reads CASNPSANNEQFF. As DNA, the CDR3 is TGTGCCAGCAATCCTAGCGCGAACAATGAGCAGTTCTTC.